The rows below give T cell receptor beta chains drawn from one sample of a study of blood T cell repertoires in COVID-19. Data came from immunoSEQ multiplex PCR; TCRdb stores just in-frame clones and leaves some out. The table has around 200,000 clones, about nine tenths seen once. Specimen: peripheral blood. These receptors all stem from a man in his 70s with active or convalescent COVID-19. The CDR3 runs from the conserved cysteine through the conserved F or W. The D gene is left open where the match is weak. Clone size appears in some rows only: once, few, many, or a class for an expanded clone.

size: -
J: TRBJ2-1
V: TRBV7-9
D: TRBD1
DNA: TGTGCCAGCAGCTTAGCACAGGGGGCGGTCGGCTATGAGCAGTTCTTC
CDR3: CASSLAQGAVGYEQFF

size: once
J: TRBJ2-7
V: TRBV28
D: TRBD2
DNA: TGTGCCAGCAGTCTTCGAGCGGGAGGGCCCTACGAGCAGTACTTC
CDR3: CASSLRAGGPYEQYF

size: -
J: TRBJ2-7
V: TRBV6-6
D: -
DNA: TGTGCCAGCAGTTCCCCGTACAGGGCCTACGAGCAGTACTTC
CDR3: CASSSPYRAYEQYF

size: -
J: TRBJ1-2
V: TRBV28
D: TRBD1
DNA: TGTGCCAGCAGTTCCCCCGGGACAGGGGGCTTTGGCTATGGCTACACCTTC
CDR3: CASSSPGTGGFGYGYTF

size: -
J: TRBJ1-1
V: TRBV2
D: -
DNA: TGTGCCACTTTCCGGGAGCTGGACACTGAAGCTTTCTTT
CDR3: CATFRELDTEAFF

size: -
J: TRBJ1-4
V: TRBV7-9
D: -
DNA: TGTGCCAGCAGCCACTCGGAGGGTGAAAAACTGTTTTTT
CDR3: CASSHSEGEKLFF

size: -
J: TRBJ1-3
V: TRBV28
D: -
DNA: TGTGCCAGCAGTTTATCAGGAAACACCATATATTTT
CDR3: CASSLSGNTIYF

size: few
J: TRBJ1-6
V: TRBV4-3
D: TRBD1
DNA: TGCGCCAGCAGCCAAGAACAGGGCGCCAGGGGGTTTAATTCACCCCTCCACTTT
CDR3: CASSQEQGARGFNSPLHF

size: -
J: TRBJ1-1
V: TRBV7-8
D: -
DNA: TGTGCCAGCAGCCCTCTAGAGGTGGGGAACACTGAAGCTTTCTTT
CDR3: CASSPLEVGNTEAFF

size: few
J: TRBJ2-7
V: TRBV20-1
D: TRBD1
DNA: TGCAGTGCTAGTGGGACAGGGGGCGAGCAGTACTTC
CDR3: CSASGTGGEQYF

size: -
J: TRBJ2-5
V: TRBV5-8
D: TRBD1
DNA: TGTGCCAGCAGCCGGGACAGGGTCGGGGCCCAGTACTTC
CDR3: CASSRDRVGAQYF

size: -
J: TRBJ2-1
V: TRBV7-2
D: -
DNA: TGTGCCAGCAGCTTATCCCGGGAGAAGAATGAGCAGTTCTTC
CDR3: CASSLSREKNEQFF

size: -
J: TRBJ2-3
V: TRBV5-1
D: TRBD2
DNA: TGCGCCAGCAGCCCGGAGGCTAGCGGGGTCACAGATACGCAGTATTTT
CDR3: CASSPEASGVTDTQYF

size: -
J: TRBJ1-5
V: TRBV19
D: -
DNA: TGTGCCAGTAGTAGTCGAGGGTTAGGACTTGGCAATCAGCCCCAGCATTTT
CDR3: CASSSRGLGLGNQPQHF

size: -
J: TRBJ2-7
V: TRBV30
D: TRBD1
DNA: TGTGCCTGGAGTGGCCCAATGGGACAGGTGTACGAGCAGTACTTC
CDR3: CAWSGPMGQVYEQYF

size: once
J: TRBJ2-5
V: TRBV7-3
D: -
DNA: TGTGCCAGCAGCTTATCCCTCCAAGAGACCCAGTACTTC
CDR3: CASSLSLQETQYF

size: once
J: TRBJ2-7
V: TRBV2
D: -
DNA: TGTGCCAGCAGACAGGAGACCTACGAGCAGTACTTC
CDR3: CASRQETYEQYF

size: -
J: TRBJ1-5
V: TRBV7-9
D: TRBD1
DNA: TGTGCCAGCAGCTTGGACAGGGGTGGTCAGCCCCAGCATTTT
CDR3: CASSLDRGGQPQHF

size: -
J: TRBJ1-5
V: TRBV19
D: -
DNA: TGTGCCAGTGGGTCGACACTTTTCAATCAGCCCCAGCATTTT
CDR3: CASGSTLFNQPQHF

size: -
J: TRBJ1-2
V: TRBV6-5
D: TRBD1
DNA: TGTGCCAGCAGGGAGACACAGGGGCGCGGCTACACCTTC
CDR3: CASRETQGRGYTF

size: -
J: TRBJ2-1
V: TRBV12-3/TRBV12-4
D: -
DNA: TGTGCCAGCAGTTTAGACTACAGGGTTGAGCAGTTCTTC
CDR3: CASSLDYRVEQFF

size: -
J: TRBJ2-7
V: TRBV7-7
D: TRBD2
DNA: TGTGCTAGCAGCCCGGGACTAGCGGGAGTCGAGCAGTACTTC
CDR3: CASSPGLAGVEQYF

size: -
J: TRBJ2-1
V: TRBV5-1
D: -
DNA: TGCGCCAGCAGCTTTTTTGACATCTCCTACAATGAGCAGTTCTTC
CDR3: CASSFFDISYNEQFF

size: -
J: TRBJ1-1
V: TRBV3-1/TRBV3-2
D: -
DNA: TGTGCCAGCAGCCTCCAGGGTGGTACTGAAGCTTTCTTT
CDR3: CASSLQGGTEAFF

size: -
J: TRBJ2-3
V: TRBV5-1
D: TRBD1
DNA: TGCGCCAGCACCACATTAACAGGGGGCGACTGGAGGCCGACAGATACGCAGTATTTT
CDR3: CASTTLTGGDWRPTDTQYF

size: -
J: TRBJ1-2
V: TRBV28
D: -
DNA: TGTGCCAGCAGTTTACCGCGGGGGGCAAGTTATGGCTACACCTTC
CDR3: CASSLPRGASYGYTF

size: -
J: TRBJ1-2
V: TRBV5-1
D: -
DNA: TGCGCCAGCAGCACGACGGGTGGGGCTTATGGCTACACCTTC
CDR3: CASSTTGGAYGYTF

size: -
J: TRBJ1-6
V: TRBV27
D: -
DNA: TGTGCCAGCAGTCGCGACAGGAGCTCCTATAATTCACCCCTCCACTTT
CDR3: CASSRDRSSYNSPLHF

size: -
J: TRBJ2-1
V: TRBV7-2
D: -
DNA: TGTGCCAGCAGCTTGGGGCCCACTATTCTCGCGATAAAAGAGCAGTTCTTC
CDR3: CASSLGPTILAIKEQFF

size: -
J: TRBJ2-7
V: TRBV27
D: TRBD2
DNA: TGTGCCAGCAGTTTATGGGGAGGGCGGGAGCAGTACTTC
CDR3: CASSLWGGREQYF

size: -
J: TRBJ2-3
V: TRBV4-3
D: TRBD2
DNA: TGCGCCAGCAGCCAAGAACGGTATCTAGCGGGAGCCACAGATACGCAGTATTTT
CDR3: CASSQERYLAGATDTQYF

size: -
J: TRBJ1-4
V: TRBV19
D: -
DNA: TGTGCCAGTAGTCGGTATAGCTCGACTAATGAAAAACTGTTTTTT
CDR3: CASSRYSSTNEKLFF

size: -
J: TRBJ2-3
V: TRBV6-5
D: TRBD2
DNA: TGTGCCAGCAGCTGGCGGGGGGCAGGGGATACGCAGTATTTT
CDR3: CASSWRGAGDTQYF

size: -
J: TRBJ1-2
V: TRBV5-1
D: -
DNA: TGCGCCAACAGCTTGGCCAGGGCCGGGAACTATGGCTACACCTTC
CDR3: CANSLARAGNYGYTF

size: -
J: TRBJ1-1
V: TRBV9
D: -
DNA: TGTGCCAGCAGCTCCGGGAGGTCGGTAGAAGCTTTCTTT
CDR3: CASSSGRSVEAFF

size: -
J: TRBJ2-7
V: TRBV24-1
D: TRBD1
DNA: TGTGCCACCAGCGGACAGGGGTACGAGCAGTACTTC
CDR3: CATSGQGYEQYF

size: -
J: TRBJ1-1
V: TRBV5-1
D: -
DNA: TGCGCCAGCAGCGAACAGGTAAACACTGAAGCTTTCTTT
CDR3: CASSEQVNTEAFF

size: -
J: TRBJ1-1
V: TRBV20-1
D: TRBD1
DNA: TGCAGTGCTAGTAGACAGGGGAGAACTGAAGCTTTCTTT
CDR3: CSASRQGRTEAFF

size: -
J: TRBJ1-2
V: TRBV4-3
D: TRBD1
DNA: TGCGCCAGCAGCCGAGGACAGGGGGCGGTCTATGGCTACACCTTC
CDR3: CASSRGQGAVYGYTF

size: few
J: TRBJ2-1
V: TRBV4-3
D: -
DNA: TGCGCCAGCAGCCCTGAGGTAGGCCATAGGAACAATGAGCAGTTCTTC
CDR3: CASSPEVGHRNNEQFF

size: -
J: TRBJ2-7
V: TRBV28
D: -
DNA: TGTGCCAGCAGTTTATACCAGGGCCTCTCCTACGAGCAGTACTTC
CDR3: CASSLYQGLSYEQYF

size: -
J: TRBJ1-4
V: TRBV7-2
D: -
DNA: TGTGCCAGCAGCTTTCGGGGGGTGACAGCAACTAATGAAAAACTGTTTTTT
CDR3: CASSFRGVTATNEKLFF

size: -
J: TRBJ1-5
V: TRBV21-1
D: -
DNA: TGTGCCAGCAGCAAAAATGGGGACAGGGGGCGAGTTATGGGTCAGCCCCAGCATTTT
CDR3: CASSKNGDRGRVMGQPQHF

size: -
J: TRBJ2-4
V: TRBV6-5
D: -
DNA: TGTGCCAGCAAGGGACAATCTAGCATTCAGTACTTC
CDR3: CASKGQSSIQYF

size: -
J: TRBJ2-7
V: TRBV5-4
D: TRBD2
DNA: TGTGCCAGCAGCTCCAGAGGGGGGGGACTAGCGAGCGACGAGCAGTACTTC
CDR3: CASSSRGGGLASDEQYF

size: -
J: TRBJ1-4
V: TRBV5-1
D: -
DNA: TGCGCCAGCAGCTTCAGACAGGCAACTAATGAAAAACTGTTTTTT
CDR3: CASSFRQATNEKLFF

size: -
J: TRBJ2-7
V: TRBV28
D: -
DNA: TGTGCCAGCACCTCTTACGGGACGGGGGTTTACGAGCAGTACTTC
CDR3: CASTSYGTGVYEQYF

size: -
J: TRBJ2-7
V: TRBV7-2
D: -
DNA: TGTGCCAGCAGCTTAGGAGGGCATGTCGAGCAGTACTTC
CDR3: CASSLGGHVEQYF

size: -
J: TRBJ2-3
V: TRBV6-1
D: TRBD2
DNA: TGTGCCAGCAGTGTGGGGGTGGCGGGAGTACGTACAGATACGCAGTATTTT
CDR3: CASSVGVAGVRTDTQYF

size: -
J: TRBJ1-2
V: TRBV12-5
D: TRBD1
DNA: TGTGCTAGTGGTTTTCCCGGGACAGGGAACTATGGCTACACCTTC
CDR3: CASGFPGTGNYGYTF

size: -
J: TRBJ1-4
V: TRBV6-5
D: TRBD1
DNA: TGTGCCAGCAGTTACTCGACAGGGCTTAGCGAAAAACTGTTTTTT
CDR3: CASSYSTGLSEKLFF

size: few
J: TRBJ2-7
V: TRBV5-1
D: TRBD1
DNA: TGCGCCAGCAGCTTGACAGGGGGCTACGAGCAGTACTTC
CDR3: CASSLTGGYEQYF

size: -
J: TRBJ1-1
V: TRBV25-1
D: TRBD1
DNA: TGTGCCAGCAGTGAAGAAGGCAGGGGGCTGGTGAACACTGAAGCTTTCTTT
CDR3: CASSEEGRGLVNTEAFF

size: -
J: TRBJ2-5
V: TRBV19
D: TRBD2
DNA: TGTGCCAGTAGTACCGCTAGCGGGGGAGCACAAGAGACCCAGTACTTC
CDR3: CASSTASGGAQETQYF